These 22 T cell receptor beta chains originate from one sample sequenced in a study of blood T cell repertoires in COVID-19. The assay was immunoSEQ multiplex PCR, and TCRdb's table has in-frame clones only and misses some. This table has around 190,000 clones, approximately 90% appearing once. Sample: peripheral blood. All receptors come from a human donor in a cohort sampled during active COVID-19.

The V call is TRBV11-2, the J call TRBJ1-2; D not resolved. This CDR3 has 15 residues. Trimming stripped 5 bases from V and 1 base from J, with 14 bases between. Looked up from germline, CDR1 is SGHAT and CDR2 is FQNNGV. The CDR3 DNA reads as TGTGCCAGCAGCCCAACCGACAATAGTAACTATGGCTACACCTTC. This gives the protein CASSPTDNSNYGYTF.

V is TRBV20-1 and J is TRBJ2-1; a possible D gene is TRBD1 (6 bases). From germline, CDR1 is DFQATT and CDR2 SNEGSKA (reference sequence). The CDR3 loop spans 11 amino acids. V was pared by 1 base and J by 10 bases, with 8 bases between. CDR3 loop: CSARGQAEQFF. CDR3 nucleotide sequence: TGCAGTGCTAGAGGACAGGCGGAGCAGTTCTTC.

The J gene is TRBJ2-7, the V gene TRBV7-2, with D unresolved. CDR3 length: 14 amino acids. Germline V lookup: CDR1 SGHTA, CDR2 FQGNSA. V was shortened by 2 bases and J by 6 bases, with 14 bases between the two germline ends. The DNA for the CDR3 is TGTGCCAGCAGCTTACTCGCGGCGACCGGCGAGCAGTACTTC. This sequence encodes CASSLLAATGEQYF.

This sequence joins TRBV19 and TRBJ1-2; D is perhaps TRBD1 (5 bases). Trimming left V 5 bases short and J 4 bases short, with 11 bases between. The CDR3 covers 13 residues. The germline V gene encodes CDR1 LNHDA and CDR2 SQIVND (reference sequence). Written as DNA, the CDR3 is TGTGCCAGTAGTCGGGGGTTTTCCTATGGCTACACCTTC. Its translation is CASSRGFSYGYTF.

CDR3 sequence reads: CASSQQTRRCEQYF. The DNA of the CDR3 is TGTGCCAGCAGCCAACAGACCCGCCGGTGCGAGCAGTACTTC. The chain carries TRBV7-8 and TRBJ2-7; D unclear. Per the germline V gene, CDR1 is SGHVS and CDR2 is FQNEAQ. V lost 5 bases and J lost 6, with 17 bases in between. There are 14 residues in the CDR3.

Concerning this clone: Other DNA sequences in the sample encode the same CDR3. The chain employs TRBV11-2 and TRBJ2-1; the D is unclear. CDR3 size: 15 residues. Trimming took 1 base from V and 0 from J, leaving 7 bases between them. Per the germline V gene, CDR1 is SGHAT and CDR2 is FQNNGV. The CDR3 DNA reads TGTGCCAGCAGCTTAGCCCCTAGCTCCTACAATGAGCAGTTCTTC. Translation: CASSLAPSSYNEQFF. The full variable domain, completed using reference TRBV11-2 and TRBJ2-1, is EAGVAQSPRYKIIEKRQSVAFWCNPISGHATLYWYQQILGQGPKLLIQFQNNGVVDDSQLPKDRFSAERLKGVDSTLKIQPAKLEDSAVYLCASSLAPSSYNEQFFGPGTRLTVL.

CDR3 DNA sequence: TGTGCCAGCAGTTTATCGGGGGTGAACATTCAGTACTTC. This sequence encodes CASSLSGVNIQYF. The gene calls are TRBV12-3 or TRBV12-4 and TRBJ2-4; a possible D gene is TRBD2 (6 bases). V was pared by 2 bases and J by 7 bases, with 9 bases between. The CDR3 totals 13 residues.

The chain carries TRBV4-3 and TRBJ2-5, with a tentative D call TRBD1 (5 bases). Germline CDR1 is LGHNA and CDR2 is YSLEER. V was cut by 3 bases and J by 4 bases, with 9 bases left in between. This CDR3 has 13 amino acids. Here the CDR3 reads CASSQGRRETQYF. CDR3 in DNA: TGCGCCAGCAGCCAGGGGCGGCGAGAGACCCAGTACTTC.

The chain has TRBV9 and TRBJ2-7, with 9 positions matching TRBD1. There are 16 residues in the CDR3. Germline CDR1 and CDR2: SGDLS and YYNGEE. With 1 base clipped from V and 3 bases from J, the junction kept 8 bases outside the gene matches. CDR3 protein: CASSVSGQGSVYEQYF. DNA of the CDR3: TGTGCCAGCAGCGTATCAGGACAGGGGAGTGTCTACGAGCAGTACTTC.

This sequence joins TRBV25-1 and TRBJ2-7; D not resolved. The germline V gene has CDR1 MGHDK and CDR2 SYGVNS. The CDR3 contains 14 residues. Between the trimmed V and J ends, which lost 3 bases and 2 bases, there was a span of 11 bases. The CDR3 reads CASSESNRAYEQYF. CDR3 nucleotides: TGTGCCAGCAGTGAGAGCAACAGAGCCTACGAGCAGTACTTC.

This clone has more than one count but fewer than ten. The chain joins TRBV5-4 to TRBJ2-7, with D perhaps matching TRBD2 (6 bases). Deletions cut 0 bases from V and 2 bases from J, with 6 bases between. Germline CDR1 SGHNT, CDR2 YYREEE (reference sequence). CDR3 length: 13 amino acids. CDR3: CASSLGRAYEQYF. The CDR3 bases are TGTGCCAGCAGCTTGGGGAGGGCCTACGAGCAGTACTTC.

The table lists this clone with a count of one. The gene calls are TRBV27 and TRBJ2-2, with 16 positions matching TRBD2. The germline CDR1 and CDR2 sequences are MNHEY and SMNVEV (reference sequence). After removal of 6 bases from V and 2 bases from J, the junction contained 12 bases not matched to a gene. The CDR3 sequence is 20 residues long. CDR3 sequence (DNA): TGTGCCAGCAGACGCGAGGGACTAGCGGGAGGGCCAAGAAACACCGGGGAGCTGTTTTTT. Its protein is CASRREGLAGGPRNTGELFF.

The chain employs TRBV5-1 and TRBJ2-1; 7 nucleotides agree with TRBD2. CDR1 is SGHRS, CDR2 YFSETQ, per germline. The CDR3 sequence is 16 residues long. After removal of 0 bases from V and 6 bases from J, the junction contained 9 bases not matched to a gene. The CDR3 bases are TGCGCCAGCAGCTTGGAAGCGGGATCTCAGTTCAATGAGCAGTTCTTC. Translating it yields CASSLEAGSQFNEQFF. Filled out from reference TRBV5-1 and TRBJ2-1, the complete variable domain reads KAGVTQTPRYLIKTRGQQVTLSCSPISGHRSVSWYQQTPGQGLQFLFEYFSETQRNKGNFPGRFSGRQFSNSRSEMNVSTLELGDSALYLCASSLEAGSQFNEQFFGPGTRLTVL.

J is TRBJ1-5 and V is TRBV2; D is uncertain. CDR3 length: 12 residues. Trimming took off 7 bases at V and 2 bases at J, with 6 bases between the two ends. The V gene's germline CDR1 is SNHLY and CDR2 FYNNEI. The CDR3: CASTMGNQPQHF. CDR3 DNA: TGTGCCAGCACTATGGGCAATCAGCCCCAGCATTTT.

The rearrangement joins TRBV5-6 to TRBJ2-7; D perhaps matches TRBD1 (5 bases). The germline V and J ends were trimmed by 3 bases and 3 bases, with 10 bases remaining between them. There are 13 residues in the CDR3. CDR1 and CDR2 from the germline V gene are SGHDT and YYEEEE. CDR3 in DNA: TGTGCCAGCAGCTCTGACAGTGACTACGAGCAGTACTTC. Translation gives CASSSDSDYEQYF. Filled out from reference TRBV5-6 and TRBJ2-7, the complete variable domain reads DAGVTQSPTHLIKTRGQQVTLRCSPKSGHDTVSWYQQALGQGPQFIFQYYEEEERQRGNFPDRFSGHQFPNYSSELNVNALLLGDSALYLCASSSDSDYEQYFGPGTRLTVT.

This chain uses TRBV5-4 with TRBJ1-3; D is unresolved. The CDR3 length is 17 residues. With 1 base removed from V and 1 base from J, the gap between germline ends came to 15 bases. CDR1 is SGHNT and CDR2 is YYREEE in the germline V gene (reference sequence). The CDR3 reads CASSLMRSSGSGNTIYF. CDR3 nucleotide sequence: TGTGCCAGCAGCTTGATGAGATCTTCGGGATCTGGAAACACCATATATTTT.

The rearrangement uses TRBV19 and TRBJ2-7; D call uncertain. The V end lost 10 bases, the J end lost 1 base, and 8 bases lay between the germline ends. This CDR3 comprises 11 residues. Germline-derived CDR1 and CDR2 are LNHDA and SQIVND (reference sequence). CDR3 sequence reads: CATSNSYEQYF. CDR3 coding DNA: TGTGCCACATCAAATTCCTACGAGCAGTACTTC.

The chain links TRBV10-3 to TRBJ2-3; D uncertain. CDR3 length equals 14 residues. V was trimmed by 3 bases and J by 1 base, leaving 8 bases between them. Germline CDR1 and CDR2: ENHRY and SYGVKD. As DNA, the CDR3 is TGTGCCATCAGTGACAACAGCCGCACAGATACGCAGTATTTT. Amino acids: CAISDNSRTDTQYF.

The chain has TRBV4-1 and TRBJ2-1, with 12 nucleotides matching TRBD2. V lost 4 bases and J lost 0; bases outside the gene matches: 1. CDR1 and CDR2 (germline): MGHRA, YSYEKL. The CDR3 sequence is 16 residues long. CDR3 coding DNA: TGCGCCAGCAGCCCGACTAGCGGGAGCTCCTACAATGAGCAGTTCTTC. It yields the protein CASSPTSGSSYNEQFF.

This CDR3 reads CASSFFGTNPRGTDTQYF. The CDR3 DNA is TGCGCCAGCAGCTTTTTCGGGACTAATCCCCGGGGCACAGATACGCAGTATTTT. The chain recombines TRBV5-1 with TRBJ2-3; 7 bases fit TRBD2. V trimming: 2 bases; J trimming: 1 base; junction bases outside the gene matches: 13. CDR3 length equals 18 residues. Germline V gene lookup returns CDR1 SGHRS and CDR2 YFSETQ.

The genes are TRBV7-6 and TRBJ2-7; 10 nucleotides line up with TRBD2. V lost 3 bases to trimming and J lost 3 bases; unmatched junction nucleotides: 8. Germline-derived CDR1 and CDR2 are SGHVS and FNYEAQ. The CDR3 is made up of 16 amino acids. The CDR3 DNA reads TGTGCCAGCAGCTTGGGGGAGGGACTAGCGCTCTACGAGCAGTACTTC. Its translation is CASSLGEGLALYEQYF.

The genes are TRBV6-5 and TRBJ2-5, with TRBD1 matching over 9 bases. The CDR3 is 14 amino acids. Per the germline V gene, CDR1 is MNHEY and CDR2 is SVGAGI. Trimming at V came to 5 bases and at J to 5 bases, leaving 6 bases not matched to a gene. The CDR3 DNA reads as TGTGCCAGCAGTCTACAGGGGGCGTGGGAGACCCAGTACTTC. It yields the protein CASSLQGAWETQYF.